This T cell receptor (beta chain) was documented in a study of blood T cell repertoires in COVID-19. The germline V gene encodes CDR1 SGHKS and CDR2 YYEKEE (reference sequence). This CDR3 is 16 amino acids long. Trimming removed 0 bases from V and 9 bases from J; junction bases left unmatched: 10. Enrollment of patients from Seattle took place during active infection, with longitudinal follow-up. The repertoire was sequenced with immunoSEQ multiplex PCR; TCRdb's copy has only in-frame clones and lacks some. The data contain almost 200,000 clones, about 85% of them singletons. What was sequenced was peripheral blood. The rearrangement links TRBV5-5 to TRBJ1-4, with TRBD1 matching 8 bases. The clonotype originates from a woman aged 40-49 years with COVID-19, enrolled during active disease. In DNA, the CDR3 is TGTGCCAGCAGCTTGGCCGCAACAGGGGGGGTTCAAAAACTGTTTTTT. Protein: CASSLAATGGVQKLFF.